The following is a T cell receptor (beta chain) sequence with its context. This record belongs to a study of CD8 T cells in Susac syndrome. About 0.45 to 1 ug RNA was reverse transcribed with random hexamers. Across 54 Vbeta and 13 Jbeta, immunoSEQ multiplex PCR amplified TCR beta CDR3. TCRdb passed the immunoSEQ multiplex PCR reads through MiXCR, listing each CDR3 protein once. Of about 200,000 distinct CDR3 sequences detected, over 85% appear once; the ten largest clones hold around 0.1%. This CDR3 has 13 residues. V was pared by 5 bases and J by 4 bases, with 1 base of the junction left unmatched. The germline CDR1 and CDR2 sequences are SGHTA and FQGTGA.

This receptor was obtained from a human donor in good health. V is TRBV7-3 and J is TRBJ2-5; 10 nucleotides align to TRBD2. The material sequenced was CD4+ T cells from PBMCs. CDR3 sequence reads: CASSRTSGETQYF. Here the CDR3 DNA reads TGTGCCAGCAGCCGGACTAGCGGAGAGACCCAGTACTTC.